The 15 T cell receptor beta chains below all came from one sample that was sequenced in a study of blood T cell repertoires in COVID-19. Libraries were prepared by immunoSEQ multiplex PCR; TCRdb keeps only in-frame clonotypes and omits some of them. The table includes over 300,000 clones, around nine tenths detected once. The sample consisted of PBMCs or T cells enriched from blood (not recorded which). The receptor set was obtained from a woman aged 25 to 45 who had recovered from COVID-19.

The count of this clone is one. The V gene is TRBV4-2, the J gene TRBJ2-5, with 13 bases fitting TRBD2. Germline trimming cut 0 bases from V and 1 base from J; bases unmatched to any gene: 2. There are 17 residues in the CDR3. Germline CDR1 and CDR2: LGHNA and YNFKEQ. CDR3 sequence: CASSQDRTSGGQETQYF. Here the CDR3 DNA reads TGTGCCAGCAGCCAAGATCGGACTAGCGGGGGCCAAGAGACCCAGTACTTC.

This sequence joins TRBV19 and TRBJ2-1, with 9 bases matching TRBD2. Germline V gene lookup returns CDR1 LNHDA and CDR2 SQIVND (reference sequence). This CDR3 has 14 residues. J was trimmed by 6 bases and V by 4 bases; bases with no gene match: 4. CDR3 residues: CASSRLAGSNEQFF. The CDR3 region has the DNA TGTGCCAGTAGTAGGCTAGCGGGGAGCAATGAGCAGTTCTTC.

This chain joins TRBV6-5 and TRBJ1-1; 9 bases are shared with TRBD1. This CDR3 comprises 15 residues. Germline V lookup: CDR1 MNHEY, CDR2 SVGAGI. V lost 9 bases to trimming and J lost 5 bases; unmatched junction nucleotides: 13. CDR3 DNA sequence: TGTGCCAGTCTCAGTTCCGGGACAGGGCGGACTGAAGCTTTCTTT. Encoded protein: CASLSSGTGRTEAFF.

The J gene is TRBJ2-1, the V gene TRBV29-1; 8 bases agree with TRBD2. Losses at the gene ends were 7 bases for V and 8 bases for J; bases not matched to a gene: 10. Looked up from germline, CDR1 is SQVTM and CDR2 is ANQGSEA. The CDR3 contains 13 residues. The CDR3 reads CSGARAGVYEQFF. The DNA of the CDR3 is TGCAGCGGGGCCCGAGCGGGGGTATATGAGCAGTTCTTC.

The chain is built from TRBV7-9 and TRBJ1-2; tentatively, D is TRBD1 (5 bases). The CDR3 has 13 residues. Germline values: CDR1 SEHNR, CDR2 FQNEAQ (reference sequence). Deletions cut 1 base from V and 7 bases from J, with 10 bases between. CDR3 nucleotide sequence: TGTGCCAGCAGCTTAGGTGGGGCCGGTGGCTACACCTTC. Its protein product is CASSLGGAGGYTF.

The rearrangement joins TRBV30 to TRBJ1-5; tentative D call: TRBD1 (6 bases). The germline gives CDR1 GTSNPN, CDR2 SVGIG (reference sequence). This CDR3 comprises 17 residues. Trimming removed 3 bases at V and 0 bases at J, with 18 bases between. The CDR3 region is CAWSPASLGHSNQPQHF. The DNA of the CDR3 is TGTGCCTGGAGCCCCGCGTCCCTGGGACATAGCAATCAGCCCCAGCATTTT.

The chain has TRBV5-1 and TRBJ1-1; no clear D. The CDR3 runs to 14 residues. Germline CDR1 is SGHRS and CDR2 is YFSETQ. The ends were cut back, 1 base at V and 4 bases at J, with 11 bases in the middle. CDR3 residues: CASSLSDGSTEAFF. As DNA, the CDR3 is TGCGCCAGCAGCTTGTCAGACGGGTCCACTGAAGCTTTCTTT. Based on the CDR3 plus reference TRBV5-1 and TRBJ1-1, the full variable domain is KAGVTQTPRYLIKTRGQQVTLSCSPISGHRSVSWYQQTPGQGLQFLFEYFSETQRNKGNFPGRFSGRQFSNSRSEMNVSTLELGDSALYLCASSLSDGSTEAFFGQGTRLTVV.

The chain links TRBV30 to TRBJ2-1, with D perhaps matching TRBD2 (6 bases). The CDR3 is 16 residues long. V was clipped by 1 base and J by 0 bases, with 13 bases between them. Germline values: CDR1 GTSNPN, CDR2 SVGIG (reference sequence). The chain's CDR3 is CAWSGWGGDSYNEQFF. The CDR3 DNA sequence: TGTGCCTGGAGTGGTTGGGGCGGGGACTCCTACAATGAGCAGTTCTTC.

The chain carries TRBV3-1 (or the pseudogene TRBV3-2) and TRBJ1-3; the D is unclear. This CDR3 region has 17 residues. From germline, CDR1 is LGHDT and CDR2 YNNKEL (reference sequence). V gave up 1 base and J gave up 0 bases, with 13 bases separating them. In DNA form, the CDR3 reads TGTGCCAGCAGCCAAGGGGTTATTAGCCCCTCTGGAAACACCATATATTTT. Translating it yields CASSQGVISPSGNTIYF.

J is TRBJ2-7 and V is TRBV3-1 (or the pseudogene TRBV3-2); D unclear. V was clipped by 3 bases and J by 1 base, with 4 bases between them. The length of the CDR3 is 12 residues. Germline assignment: CDR1 LGHDT and CDR2 YNNKEL (reference sequence). This chain's CDR3 is CASSHRSYEQYF. For the CDR3, the DNA is TGTGCCAGCAGCCATCGGTCCTACGAGCAGTACTTC.

The V gene is TRBV4-3, the J gene TRBJ1-2; 8 bases are shared with TRBD1. There are 17 residues in the CDR3. CDR1 is LGHNA and CDR2 is YSLEER in the germline V gene. The ends lost 8 bases at V and 2 bases at J; junction bases unmatched: 16. The CDR3 region is CASGSGTGGLSNYGYTF. The CDR3 nucleotides are TGCGCCAGCGGCTCCGGGACAGGCGGGTTAAGCAACTATGGCTACACCTTC.

J is TRBJ2-1 and V is TRBV7-6; tentatively, D is TRBD1 (6 bases). The CDR3 is 16 residues long. V lost 2 bases, J lost 7 bases, and 18 bases lay in between. CDR1 is SGHVS and CDR2 is FNYEAQ in the germline V gene. The CDR3 protein is CASSLIPTGSVNEQFF. DNA of the CDR3: TGTGCCAGCAGCTTAATTCCAACAGGGTCTGTGAATGAGCAGTTCTTC.

CDR3 DNA sequence: TGTGCCAGCAGTTTATTCCGACAGTCAGATACGCAGTATTTT. This gives the protein CASSLFRQSDTQYF. This rearrangement joins TRBV27 to TRBJ2-3, with D perhaps TRBD1 (5 bases). V was clipped by 1 base and J by 4 bases, with 9 bases between them. The CDR3 is 14 residues long. Per the germline V gene, CDR1 is MNHEY and CDR2 is SMNVEV (reference sequence).

The gene calls are TRBV4-2 and TRBJ1-1; D perhaps matches TRBD1 (6 bases). Per germline, CDR1 LGHNA and CDR2 YNFKEQ. V lost 0 bases, J lost 0 bases, and 14 bases lay in between. The CDR3 sequence is 17 residues long. CDR3: CASSQDTGFEMNTEAFF. CDR3 nucleotide sequence: TGTGCCAGCAGCCAAGATACAGGGTTTGAGATGAACACTGAAGCTTTCTTT.

CDR3 nucleotide sequence: TGCGCCAGCAGCCGGGTCGCGGGACAGGGGTTTGGAACTGAAGCTTTCTTT. Its protein product is CASSRVAGQGFGTEAFF. V usage is TRBV4-1 and J usage is TRBJ1-1; the match to TRBD1 covers 10 bases. Germline CDR1 and CDR2: MGHRA and YSYEKL. The CDR3 totals 17 residues. After removal of 4 bases from V and 5 bases from J, the junction contained 13 bases not matched to a gene.